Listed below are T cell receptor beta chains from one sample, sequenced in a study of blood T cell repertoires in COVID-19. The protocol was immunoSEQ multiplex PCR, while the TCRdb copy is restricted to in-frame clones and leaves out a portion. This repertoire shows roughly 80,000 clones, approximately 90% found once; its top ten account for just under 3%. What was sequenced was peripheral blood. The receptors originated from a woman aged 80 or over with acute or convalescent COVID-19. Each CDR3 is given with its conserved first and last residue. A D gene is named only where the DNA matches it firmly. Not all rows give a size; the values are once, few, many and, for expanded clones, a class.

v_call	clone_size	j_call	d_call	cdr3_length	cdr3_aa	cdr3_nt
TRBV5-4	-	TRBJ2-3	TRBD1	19	CASSNTYAHRGPSTDTQYF	TGTGCCAGCAGCAATACTTATGCACACAGGGGGCCAAGCACAGATACGCAGTATTTT
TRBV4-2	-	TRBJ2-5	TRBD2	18	CASSRTGAGGRPRETQYF	TGTGCCAGCAGCCGGACTGGAGCGGGGGGGCGCCCTCGGGAGACCCAGTACTTC
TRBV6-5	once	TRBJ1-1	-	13	CASSYSVGSEAFF	TGTGCCAGCAGTTACTCGGTTGGCAGTGAAGCTTTCTTT
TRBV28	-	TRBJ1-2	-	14	CASSLPGHYGGYTF	TGTGCCAGCAGTCTCCCCGGACATTACGGTGGCTACACCTTC
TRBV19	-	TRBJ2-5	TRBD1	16	CASSLPGQGTQETQYF	TGTGCCAGTAGTCTTCCGGGACAGGGAACCCAAGAGACCCAGTACTTC
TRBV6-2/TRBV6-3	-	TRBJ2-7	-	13	CASSSGQLGEQYF	TGTGCCAGCAGCTCCGGACAGTTAGGGGAGCAGTACTTC
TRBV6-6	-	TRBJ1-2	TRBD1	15	CASSNGGQGPRGYTF	TGTGCCAGCAGCAACGGGGGACAGGGGCCACGCGGCTACACCTTC
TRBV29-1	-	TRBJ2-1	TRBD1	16	CSVDSWTGLEGNEQFF	TGCAGCGTTGATTCTTGGACAGGCCTTGAGGGCAATGAGCAGTTCTTC
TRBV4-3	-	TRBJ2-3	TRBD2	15	CASNLAEISTDTQYF	TGCGCCAGCAATCTAGCGGAGATTAGCACAGATACGCAGTATTTT
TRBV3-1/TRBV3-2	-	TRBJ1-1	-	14	CASSLLQANTEAFF	TGTGCCAGCAGCCTTCTCCAGGCGAACACTGAAGCTTTCTTT
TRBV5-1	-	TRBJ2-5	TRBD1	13	CASSLRDRPTQYF	TGCGCCAGCAGCCTCCGGGACAGACCGACCCAGTACTTC
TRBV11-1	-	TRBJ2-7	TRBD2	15	CASSNGLAGAYEQYF	TGTGCCAGCAGCAACGGACTAGCGGGGGCCTACGAGCAGTACTTC
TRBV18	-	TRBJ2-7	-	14	CASSPSFPDTEQYF	TGTGCCAGCTCACCAAGTTTTCCAGATACCGAGCAGTACTTC
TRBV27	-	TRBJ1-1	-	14	CASSLLGAETEAFF	TGTGCCAGCAGTTTATTGGGGGCCGAAACTGAAGCTTTCTTT
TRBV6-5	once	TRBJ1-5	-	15	CASYITGFGNQPQHF	TGTGCCAGCTACATTACAGGGTTTGGCAATCAGCCCCAGCATTTT
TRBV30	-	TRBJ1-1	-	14	CAWSQGYGNTEAFF	TGTGCCTGGAGTCAGGGGTATGGGAACACTGAAGCTTTCTTT
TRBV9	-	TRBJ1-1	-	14	CASSVEQGSTEAFF	TGTGCCAGCAGCGTAGAGCAGGGTAGCACTGAAGCTTTCTTT
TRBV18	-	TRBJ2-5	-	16	CASSPRLIQGYETQYF	TGTGCCAGCTCTCCTAGGCTGATTCAGGGGTACGAGACCCAGTACTTC
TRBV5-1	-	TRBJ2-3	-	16	CASSPVAGASTDTQYF	TGCGCCAGCAGCCCGGTTGCGGGGGCCAGCACAGATACGCAGTATTTT
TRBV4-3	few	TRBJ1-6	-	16	CASSQDLGLYNSPLHF	TGCGCCAGCAGCCAAGACTTGGGACTGTATAATTCACCCCTCCACTTT
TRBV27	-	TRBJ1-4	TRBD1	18	CASSLSLGGIRANEKLFF	TGTGCCAGCAGTTTAAGTTTAGGGGGCATTAGGGCTAATGAAAAACTGTTTTTT
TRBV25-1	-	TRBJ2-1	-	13	CASSLRGFNEQFF	TGTGCCAGCAGTCTTAGGGGATTCAATGAGCAGTTCTTC
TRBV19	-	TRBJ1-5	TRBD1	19	CASTPRSGQGAGGNQPQHF	TGTGCCAGTACCCCCCGATCGGGACAGGGGGCTGGAGGCAATCAGCCCCAGCATTTT
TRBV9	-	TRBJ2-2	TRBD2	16	CASSVTSGGAPGELFF	TGTGCCAGCAGCGTGACTAGCGGGGGGGCGCCCGGGGAGCTGTTTTTT
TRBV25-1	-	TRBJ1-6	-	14	CASNSGIWSSPLHF	TGTGCCAGCAACTCGGGAATATGGAGTTCACCCCTCCACTTT
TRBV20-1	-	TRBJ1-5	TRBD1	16	CSASSRQGWSNQPQHF	TGCAGTGCTAGTAGCAGACAGGGCTGGAGCAATCAGCCCCAGCATTTT
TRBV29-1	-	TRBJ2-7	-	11	CSVTYSYEQYF	TGCAGCGTTACCTACTCCTACGAGCAGTACTTC
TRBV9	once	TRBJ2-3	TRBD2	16	CASSSGLAGSTDTQYF	TGTGCCAGCAGCTCGGGACTAGCGGGGAGCACAGATACGCAGTATTTT
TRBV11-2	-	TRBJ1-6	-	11	CASGGVLPLHF	TGTGCCAGTGGGGGGGTGTTACCCCTCCACTTT
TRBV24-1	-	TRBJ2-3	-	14	CATSDLRDSDTQYF	TGTGCCACCAGTGATTTGCGGGACTCCGATACGCAGTATTTT
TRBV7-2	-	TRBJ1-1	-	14	CASNPLRGITEAFF	TGTGCCAGCAACCCTCTACGGGGGATCACTGAAGCTTTCTTT
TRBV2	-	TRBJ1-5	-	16	CASSSERGRGNQPQHF	TGTGCCAGCAGCTCTGAGCGGGGGCGCGGCAATCAGCCCCAGCATTTT
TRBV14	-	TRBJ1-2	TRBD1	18	CASSQGVSRGRRGYGYTF	TGTGCCAGCAGCCAAGGGGTTTCCAGGGGGCGTCGAGGCTATGGCTACACCTTC
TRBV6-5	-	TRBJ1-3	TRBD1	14	CASSTTGGLNTIYF	TGTGCCAGCAGTACCACAGGGGGCTTGAACACCATATATTTT
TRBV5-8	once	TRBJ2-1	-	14	CASSRQGSYNEQFF	TGTGCCAGTTCGAGGCAGGGGTCCTACAATGAGCAGTTCTTC